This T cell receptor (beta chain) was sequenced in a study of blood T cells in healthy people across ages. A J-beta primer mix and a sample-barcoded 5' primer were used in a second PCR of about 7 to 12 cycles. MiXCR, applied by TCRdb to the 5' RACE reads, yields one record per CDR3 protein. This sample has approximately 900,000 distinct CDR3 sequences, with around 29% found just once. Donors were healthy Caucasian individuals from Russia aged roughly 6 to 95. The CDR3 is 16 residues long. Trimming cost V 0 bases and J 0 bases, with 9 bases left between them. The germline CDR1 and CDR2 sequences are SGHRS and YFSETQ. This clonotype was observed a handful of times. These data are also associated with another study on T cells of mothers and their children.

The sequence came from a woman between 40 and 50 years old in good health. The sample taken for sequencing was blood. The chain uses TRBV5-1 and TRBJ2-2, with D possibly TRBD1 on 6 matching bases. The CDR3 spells CASSLVGHPNTGELFF. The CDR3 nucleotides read TGCGCCAGCAGCTTGGTGGGACACCCGAACACCGGGGAGCTGTTTTTT. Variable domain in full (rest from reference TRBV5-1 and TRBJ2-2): KAGVTQTPRYLIKTRGQQVTLSCSPISGHRSVSWYQQTPGQGLQFLFEYFSETQRNKGNFPGRFSGRQFSNSRSEMNVSTLELGDSALYLCASSLVGHPNTGELFFGEGSRLTVL.